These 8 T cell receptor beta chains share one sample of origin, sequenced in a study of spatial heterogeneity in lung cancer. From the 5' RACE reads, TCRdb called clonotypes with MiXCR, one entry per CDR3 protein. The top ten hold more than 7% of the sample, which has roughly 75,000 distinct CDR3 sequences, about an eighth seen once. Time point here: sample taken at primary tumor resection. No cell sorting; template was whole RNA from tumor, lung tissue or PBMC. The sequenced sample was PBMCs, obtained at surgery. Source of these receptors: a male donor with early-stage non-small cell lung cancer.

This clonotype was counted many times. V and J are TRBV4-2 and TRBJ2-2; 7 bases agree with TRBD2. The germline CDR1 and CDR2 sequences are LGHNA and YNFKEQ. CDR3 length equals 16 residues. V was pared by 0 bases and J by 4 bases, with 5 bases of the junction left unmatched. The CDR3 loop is CASSQDPAGSTGELFF. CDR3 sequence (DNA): TGTGCCAGCAGCCAAGATCCAGCGGGAAGCACCGGGGAGCTGTTTTTT.

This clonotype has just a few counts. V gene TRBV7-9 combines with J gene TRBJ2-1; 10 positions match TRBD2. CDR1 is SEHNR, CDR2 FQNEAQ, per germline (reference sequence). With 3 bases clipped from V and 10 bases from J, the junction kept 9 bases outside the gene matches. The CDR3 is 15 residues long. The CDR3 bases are TGTGCCAGCAGCTTCTGGCTAGCGGGAGAAGGGGAGCAGTTCTTC. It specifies CASSFWLAGEGEQFF. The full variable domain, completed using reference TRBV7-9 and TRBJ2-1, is DTGVSQNPRHKITKRGQNVTFRCDPISEHNRLYWYRQTLGQGPEFLTYFQNEAQLEKSRLLSDRFSAERPKGSFSTLEIQRTEQGDSAMYLCASSFWLAGEGEQFFGPGTRLTVL.

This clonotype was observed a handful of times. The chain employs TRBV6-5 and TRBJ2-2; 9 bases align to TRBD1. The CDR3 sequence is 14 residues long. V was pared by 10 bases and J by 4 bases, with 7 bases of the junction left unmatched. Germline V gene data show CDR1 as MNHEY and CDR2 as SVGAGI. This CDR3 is CATSGTGLTGELFF. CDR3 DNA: TGTGCCACCTCAGGGACAGGGCTCACCGGGGAGCTGTTTTTT.

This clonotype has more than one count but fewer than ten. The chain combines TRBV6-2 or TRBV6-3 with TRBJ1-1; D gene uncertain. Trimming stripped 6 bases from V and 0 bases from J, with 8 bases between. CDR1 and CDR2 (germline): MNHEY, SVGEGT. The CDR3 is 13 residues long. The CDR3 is CASRDLLNTEAFF. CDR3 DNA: TGTGCCAGCAGAGACCTGCTGAACACTGAAGCTTTCTTT.

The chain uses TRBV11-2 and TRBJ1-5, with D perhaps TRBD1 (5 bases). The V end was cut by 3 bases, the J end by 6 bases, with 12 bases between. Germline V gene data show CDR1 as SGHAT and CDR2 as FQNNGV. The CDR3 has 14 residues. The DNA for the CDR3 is TGTGCCAGCAGCTTGGGGGGTTCTGGTCAGCCCCAGCATTTT. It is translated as CASSLGGSGQPQHF.

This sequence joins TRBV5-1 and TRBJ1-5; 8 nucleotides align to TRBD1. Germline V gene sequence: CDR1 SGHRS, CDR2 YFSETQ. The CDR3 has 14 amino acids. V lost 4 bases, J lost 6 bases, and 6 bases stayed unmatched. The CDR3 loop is CASSLTGDGQPQHF. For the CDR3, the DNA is TGCGCCAGCAGCCTGACAGGGGATGGTCAGCCCCAGCATTTT.

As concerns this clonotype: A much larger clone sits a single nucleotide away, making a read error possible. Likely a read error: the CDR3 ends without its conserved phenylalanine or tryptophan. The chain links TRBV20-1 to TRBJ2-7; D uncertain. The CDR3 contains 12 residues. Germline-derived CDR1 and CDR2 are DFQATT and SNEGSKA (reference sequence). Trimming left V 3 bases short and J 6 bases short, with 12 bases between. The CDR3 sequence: CSASYRLFEQYS. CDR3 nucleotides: TGCAGTGCTAGCTACCGTCTCTTCGAGCAGTACTCC.

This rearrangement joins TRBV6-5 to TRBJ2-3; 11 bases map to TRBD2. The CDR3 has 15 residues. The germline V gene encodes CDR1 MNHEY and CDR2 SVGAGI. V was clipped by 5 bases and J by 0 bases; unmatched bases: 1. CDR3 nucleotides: TGTGCCAGCAGTACTAGCGGGAGTAGCACAGATACGCAGTATTTT. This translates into CASSTSGSSTDTQYF.